The 15 T cell receptor beta chains in this list originate from one sample, sequenced in a study of blood T cell repertoires in COVID-19. TCRdb's copy holds only in-frame clones and misses some; the assay was immunoSEQ multiplex PCR. The repertoire consists of more than 200,000 clones, with roughly nine tenths occurring once and the leading ten covering less than 4.5%. Sequences were obtained from PBMCs or T cells enriched from blood (not recorded which). These receptors were obtained from a woman in her twenties or thirties with acute COVID-19.

CDR3 region: CASSLEVALGSYEQYF. DNA for the CDR3: TGTGCCAGCAGCTTGGAGGTAGCTCTAGGCTCCTACGAGCAGTACTTC. The chain employs TRBV11-3 and TRBJ2-7, with D perhaps matching TRBD2 (5 bases). Germline CDR1 is SGHNT and CDR2 is YENEEA. The V gene lost 3 bases and the J gene lost 0 bases, with 15 bases spanning the gap. The CDR3 extends over 16 amino acids.

This clone has only one observation. The chain is built from TRBV27 and TRBJ2-2; 8 bases map to TRBD2. The CDR3 spans 16 residues. The junction had 17 bases not matched to a gene; V was cut back by 7 bases and J by 10 bases. The germline V gene has CDR1 MNHEY and CDR2 SMNVEV (reference sequence). The CDR3 is CASTRRSGGLREELFF. CDR3 in DNA: TGTGCCAGCACCAGGAGGAGCGGGGGATTGCGGGAGGAGCTGTTTTTT.

The chain recombines TRBV25-1 with TRBJ1-1; a possible D gene is TRBD1 (5 bases). The CDR3 has 15 amino acids. CDR1 and CDR2 (germline): MGHDK, SYGVNS. V lost 4 bases, J lost 1 base, and 13 bases lay in between. The CDR3 DNA reads TGTGCCAGCAGTGCCGCAGGGTCAAAGAACACTGAAGCTTTCTTT. Amino acids: CASSAAGSKNTEAFF. The full variable domain, with the rest looked up from reference TRBV25-1 and TRBJ1-1, is EADIYQTPRYLVIGTGKKITLECSQTMGHDKMYWYQQDPGMELHLIHYSYGVNSTEKGDLSSESTVSRIRTEHFPLTLESARPSHTSQYLCASSAAGSKNTEAFFGQGTRLTVV.

The chain uses TRBV18 and TRBJ1-3; D gene uncertain. Germline loops: CDR1 KGHSH, CDR2 LQKENI. This CDR3 spans 15 amino acids. Trimming shortened V by 3 bases and J by 0 bases, and 9 bases separated the two germline ends. The DNA of the CDR3 is TGTGCCAGCTCACCGAGTAGTCGCTCTGGAAACACCATATATTTT. It is translated as CASSPSSRSGNTIYF.

The chain recombines TRBV28 with TRBJ1-5; perhaps TRBD1 as D (5 bases). Germline CDR1 MDHEN, CDR2 SYDVKM. Trimming took off 6 bases at V and 4 bases at J, with 13 bases between the two ends. CDR3 length: 14 amino acids. CDR3 protein: CASSSGIENQPQHF. The CDR3 DNA reads TGTGCCAGCAGCTCAGGGATCGAGAATCAGCCCCAGCATTTT.

V is TRBV19 and J is TRBJ1-2; 10 bases agree with TRBD1. V was pared by 5 bases and J by 10 bases, with 13 bases of the junction left unmatched. Looked up from germline, CDR1 is LNHDA and CDR2 is SQIVND (reference sequence). The CDR3 sequence is 15 residues long. The CDR3: CASSARDRGITFYTF. In nucleotides, the CDR3 is TGTGCCAGTAGTGCTAGGGACAGGGGAATCACCTTCTACACCTTC.

The chain recombines TRBV5-4 with TRBJ1-4; TRBD1 is a possible D gene (5 bases). Germline V gene sequence: CDR1 SGHNT, CDR2 YYREEE (reference sequence). The CDR3 runs to 14 residues. V dropped 4 bases and J dropped 8 bases, with 15 bases sitting between them. Here the CDR3 DNA reads TGTGCCAGCAGCACCGACAGTAGTCGGGAAAAACTGTTTTTT. Translation: CASSTDSSREKLFF. The whole variable domain, filled in from reference TRBV5-4 and TRBJ1-4, reads ETGVTQSPTHLIKTRGQQVTLRCSSQSGHNTVSWYQQALGQGPQFIFQYYREEENGRGNFPPRFSGLQFPNYSSELNVNALELDDSALYLCASSTDSSREKLFFGSGTQLSVL.

This clone was seen only a few times. The rearrangement uses TRBV4-1 and TRBJ2-2; D ambiguous. Germline loops: CDR1 MGHRA, CDR2 YSYEKL. This CDR3 is 16 amino acids long. V shed 0 bases and J shed 2 bases, with 10 bases lying between them. The CDR3: CASSQDAQPNTGELFF. CDR3 nucleotide sequence: TGCGCCAGCAGCCAAGATGCACAGCCTAACACCGGGGAGCTGTTTTTT.

The rearrangement uses TRBV27 and TRBJ1-2; a possible D gene is TRBD1 (5 bases). The germline V and J ends were trimmed by 8 bases and 0 bases, with 10 bases remaining between them. This CDR3 is built from 13 residues. Germline CDR1 MNHEY, CDR2 SMNVEV (reference sequence). The CDR3 region is CASARGSNYGYTF. CDR3 bases: TGTGCCAGCGCTCGGGGGTCTAACTATGGCTACACCTTC.

The genes are TRBV4-1 and TRBJ2-7; 7 positions agree with TRBD2. This CDR3 has 16 amino acids. Trimming cost V 3 bases and J 1 base; bases outside gene matches: 9. CDR1 and CDR2 (germline): MGHRA, YSYEKL. CDR3 in DNA: TGCGCCAGCAGCCATCCCCGGGGTAGCGGGTCCTACGAGCAGTACTTC. The encoded protein is CASSHPRGSGSYEQYF.

V and J are TRBV2 and TRBJ1-2; TRBD1 matches 8 bases. Germline trimming cut 3 bases from V and 8 bases from J; bases unmatched to any gene: 5. The CDR3 totals 13 residues. CDR1 is SNHLY, CDR2 FYNNEI, per germline. The CDR3 DNA reads TGTGCCAGCAGTGACCAGGGGGCGGGAGGCTACACCTTC. Protein: CASSDQGAGGYTF. Complete variable domain (other parts from reference TRBV2 and TRBJ1-2): EPEVTQTPSHQVTQMGQEVILRCVPISNHLYFYWYRQILGQKVEFLVSFYNNEISEKSEIFDDQFSVERPDGSNFTLKIRSTKLEDSAMYFCASSDQGAGGYTFGSGTRLTVV.

The J gene is TRBJ2-2, the V gene TRBV7-3, with 8 bases identical to TRBD1. The trim removed 1 base at V and 5 bases at J, leaving 6 bases unmatched. Germline V gives CDR1 SGHTA, CDR2 FQGTGA. The CDR3 consists of 16 residues. The CDR3 sequence: CASSLKTGEHTGELFF. The CDR3 region has the DNA TGTGCCAGCAGCTTAAAGACAGGGGAGCATACCGGGGAGCTGTTTTTT.

The V gene is TRBV6-1, the J gene TRBJ1-5, with 7 positions matching TRBD1. The CDR3 runs 16 residues. CDR1 and CDR2 (germline): MNHNS, SASEGT. J lost 7 bases, V lost 3 bases, and 12 bases had no gene match. CDR3 residues: CASSDIHRGQGQPQHF. CDR3 bases: TGTGCCAGCAGTGACATACACAGGGGTCAGGGGCAGCCCCAGCATTTT.

The V call is TRBV4-1, the J call TRBJ2-7, with 10 nucleotides matching TRBD1. With 0 bases clipped from V and 4 bases from J, the junction kept 6 bases outside the gene matches. The CDR3 contains 16 residues. Germline CDR1 reads MGHRA; CDR2 reads YSYEKL. CDR3 nucleotides: TGCGCCAGCAGCCAAGACCCTGGGACAGGGGAATACGAGCAGTACTTC. It encodes CASSQDPGTGEYEQYF.

The rearrangement links TRBV27 to TRBJ1-5; 10 positions match TRBD1. The CDR3 has 16 residues. V trimming: 4 bases; J trimming: 9 bases; junction bases outside the gene matches: 12. Germline V gene lookup returns CDR1 MNHEY and CDR2 SMNVEV (reference sequence). The chain's CDR3 is CASSSSRTGGVWPQHF. CDR3 coding DNA: TGTGCCAGCAGTTCCTCTAGGACAGGGGGAGTCTGGCCCCAGCATTTT.